A single sample gave rise to the 9 T cell receptor beta chains below, sequenced in a study of blood T cell repertoires in COVID-19 (dated by TCRdb to between 2020 and 2021). The library came from the immunoSEQ multiplex PCR assay. As stored in TCRdb, this immuneACCESS dataset retains in-frame rearrangements with V and J assigned. A fraction of the clones does not appear; measured against another copy, unresolved V genes explain less than half of the discrepancy, and the remainder lacks a known reason. For this sample the table gives 200,000 to 300,000 clones, of which more than 65% were detected only once. The ten biggest clones cover around 2.4% of the sample. Sequencing was carried out using peripheral blood. The receptors were gathered from a middle-aged man who had recovered from COVID-19.

The V gene is TRBV3-1 (or the pseudogene TRBV3-2), the J gene TRBJ2-7; D ambiguous. Per germline, CDR1 LGHDT and CDR2 YNNKEL (reference sequence). V was clipped by 4 bases and J by 2 bases, with 9 bases between them. The CDR3 is 13 residues long. The CDR3 is CASSRGTPYEQYF. For the CDR3, the DNA is TGTGCCAGCAGCCGCGGAACCCCCTACGAGCAGTACTTC.

The gene calls are TRBV14 and TRBJ2-3; 8 nucleotides align to TRBD1. The junction had 8 bases not matched to a gene; V was cut back by 4 bases and J by 2 bases. Germline V lookup: CDR1 SGHDN, CDR2 FVKESK. This CDR3 comprises 16 residues. CDR3 DNA: TGTGCCAGCAGCCGACGATGGACAGGGACCACAGATACGCAGTATTTT. It is translated as CASSRRWTGTTDTQYF.

The chain uses TRBV11-3 and TRBJ2-3; possibly TRBD2 for D (5 bases). CDR1 SGHNT and CDR2 YENEEA come from the germline V gene. The CDR3 covers 16 residues. The ends were cut back, 1 base at V and 2 bases at J, with 13 bases in the middle. CDR3 loop: CASSLVKTTFTDTQYF. The CDR3 DNA is TGTGCCAGCAGCTTAGTTAAGACTACTTTCACAGATACGCAGTATTTT.

The gene calls are TRBV11-2 and TRBJ1-2; TRBD1 is a possible D gene (6 bases). V lost 0 bases and J lost 7, with 18 bases in between. The germline V gene encodes CDR1 SGHAT and CDR2 FQNNGV. The CDR3 is 16 residues long. As DNA, the CDR3 is TGTGCCAGCAGCTTAGATGCTGCGCCAGGGGCTGCTGGCTACACCTTC. Its protein product is CASSLDAAPGAAGYTF.

This sequence joins TRBV5-3 and TRBJ1-2; D is ambiguous. TRBV5-3 is recorded as an ORF, its role being uncertain. The CDR3 contains 12 residues. Trimming left V 3 bases short and J 4 bases short, with 7 bases between. CDR3: CARSSDIYGYTF. CDR3 DNA sequence: TGTGCCAGAAGCTCAGACATCTATGGCTACACCTTC.

The chain employs TRBV6-5 and TRBJ2-3, with unresolved D. Germline CDR1 reads MNHEY; CDR2 reads SVGAGI. The CDR3 covers 15 residues. Trimming stripped 5 bases from V and 1 base from J, with 13 bases between. CDR3 amino acids: CASSQLTSGTDTQYF. CDR3 in DNA: TGTGCCAGCAGTCAGTTAACGTCAGGCACAGATACGCAGTATTTT.

This clone was seen a handful of times. The rearrangement links TRBV5-4 to TRBJ2-2; weak D call: TRBD2 (6 bases). This CDR3 region has 16 residues. Trimming removed 4 bases at V and 3 bases at J, with 16 bases between. The V gene's germline CDR1 is SGHNT and CDR2 YYREEE (reference sequence). The CDR3 spells CASSTSGGADTGELFF. The DNA of the CDR3 is TGTGCCAGCAGCACCTCTGGAGGGGCGGACACCGGGGAGCTGTTTTTT.

Written as DNA, the CDR3 is TGTGCCAGCAGCTTAGGGGTGCAGAGGACCTACGAGCAGTACTTC. It codes for CASSLGVQRTYEQYF. This chain links TRBV7-8 with TRBJ2-7; no reliable D call. Trimming left V 1 base short and J 2 bases short, with 12 bases between. CDR1 is SGHVS and CDR2 is FQNEAQ in the germline V gene. The CDR3 runs to 15 residues.

This chain links TRBV7-2 with TRBJ2-7, with a weak D call TRBD2 (6 bases). CDR3 length: 15 residues. V was clipped by 3 bases and J by 3 bases, with 15 bases between them. From germline, CDR1 is SGHTA and CDR2 FQGNSA. The CDR3 nucleotides read TGTGCCAGCAGCTTGGTTAGCGGAGGGAGCTACGAGCAGTACTTC. Protein product: CASSLVSGGSYEQYF.